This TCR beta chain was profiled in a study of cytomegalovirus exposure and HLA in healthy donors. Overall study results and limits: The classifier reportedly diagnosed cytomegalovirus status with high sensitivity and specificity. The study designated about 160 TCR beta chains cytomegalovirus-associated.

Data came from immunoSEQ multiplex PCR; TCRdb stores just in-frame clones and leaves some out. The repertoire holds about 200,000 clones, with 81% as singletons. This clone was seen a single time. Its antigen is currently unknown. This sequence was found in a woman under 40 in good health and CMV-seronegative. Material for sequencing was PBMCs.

For the CDR3, the DNA is TGCGCCAGCAGCCTCCCCGGAGGCACAGATACGCAGTATTTT. Translated: CASSLPGGTDTQYF. The V and J genes are TRBV5-1 and TRBJ2-3; D gene uncertain. The germline V and J ends were trimmed by 4 bases and 1 base, with 10 bases remaining between them. Per germline, CDR1 SGHRS and CDR2 YFSETQ. This CDR3 has 14 amino acids.